The next 22 T cell receptor beta chains were all read from a single sample in a study of shared clonotypes between healthy human individuals. CD8 cells regarded as naive lacked CD45RO, were positively chosen for CCR7, and omitted terminally differentiated effector memory CD45RA+ cells. Only in-frame clones appear in the TCRdb table, and some are missing; sequencing was by immunoSEQ multiplex PCR. The data hold about 1,800,000 clones, with less than 95% observed a single time. Sample: naive CD8+ T cells sorted from blood. The source is a man aged 18 to 30 in good health.

This clone was seen a few times. The sample carries other DNA sequences with the same CDR3. The CDR3 loop reads CASSPYSNQPQHF. DNA of the CDR3: TGTGCCAGCAGTCCGTATAGCAATCAGCCCCAGCATTTT. V gene TRBV27 combines with J gene TRBJ1-5, with no clear D. The V gene lost 5 bases and the J gene lost 0 bases, with 5 bases spanning the gap. The CDR3 has 13 amino acids. Germline V gene data show CDR1 as MNHEY and CDR2 as SMNVEV (reference sequence).

The genes are TRBV2 and TRBJ2-7, with 8 bases identical to TRBD2. The V and J ends lost 7 bases and 6 bases, in that order; junction bases with no gene match: 8. CDR1 SNHLY and CDR2 FYNNEI come from the germline V gene. CDR3 length: 13 residues. The CDR3 spells CASTKRERPEQYF. The CDR3 DNA reads as TGTGCCAGCACCAAGCGGGAGAGGCCCGAGCAGTACTTC.

The rearrangement links TRBV7-8 to TRBJ2-2; possibly TRBD2 for D (5 bases). V shed 1 base and J shed 4 bases, with 13 bases lying between them. Germline CDR1 reads SGHVS; CDR2 reads FQNEAQ. CDR3 length: 16 amino acids. Here the CDR3 reads CASSLGHGKGTGELFF. The CDR3 coding sequence is TGTGCCAGCAGCTTAGGCCACGGGAAAGGCACCGGGGAGCTGTTTTTT.

In the case of this clone: The DNA is left out, because the CDR3 cannot be placed on it with certainty; the CDR3 is given as TCRdb lists it. The chain employs TRBV28 and TRBJ1-6; the table's D call, TRBD1, has no DNA check behind it. The CDR3 is made up of 17 amino acids, end residues included. Germline V gives CDR1 MDHEN, CDR2 SYDVKM. The CDR3 region is CASSFGPGGTYNSPLHF.

DNA of the CDR3: TGCGCCAGCAGCCAGCTCGGGTCAGAATACAATTCACCCCTCCACTTT. Translating it yields CASSQLGSEYNSPLHF. V and J are TRBV4-1 and TRBJ1-6; D remains ambiguous. In germline, CDR1 is MGHRA, CDR2 YSYEKL. This CDR3 has 16 residues. V lost 3 bases, J lost 7 bases, and 16 bases lay in between.

The V call is TRBV10-2, the J call TRBJ1-1; no clear D. This CDR3 contains 13 residues. The germline V gene encodes CDR1 WSHSY and CDR2 SAAADI. Trimming removed 2 bases at V and 5 bases at J, with 9 bases between. The CDR3 DNA reads as TGCGCCAGCAGTGAGGCTTCGGGGACTGAAGCTTTCTTT. Protein: CASSEASGTEAFF.

The V call is TRBV5-6, the J call TRBJ2-7; 9 positions agree with TRBD1. V lost 0 bases and J lost 3; bases outside the gene matches: 10. Germline values: CDR1 SGHDT, CDR2 YYEEEE. There are 17 residues in the CDR3. Here the CDR3 DNA reads TGTGCCAGCAGCTTGGGGACCGGGACAGGGCGGATCTACGAGCAGTACTTC. It yields the protein CASSLGTGTGRIYEQYF.

The chain uses TRBV4-2 and TRBJ1-2; no firm D call. The CDR3 consists of 18 residues. Germline V CDR1 and CDR2: LGHNA, YNFKEQ. V lost 1 base to trimming and J lost 0 bases, with 18 bases between them. The CDR3 loop is CASSQVVEIGYSNYGYTF. In DNA form, the CDR3 reads TGTGCCAGCAGCCAAGTGGTTGAAATCGGGTATTCTAACTATGGCTACACCTTC.

The V and J genes are TRBV7-9 and TRBJ1-1; 8 positions agree with TRBD1. The CDR3 has 14 residues. Germline CDR1 SEHNR, CDR2 FQNEAQ (reference sequence). V was pared by 5 bases and J by 5 bases, with 7 bases of the junction left unmatched. CDR3 amino acids: CASSAGGTGTEAFF. The CDR3 DNA is TGTGCCAGCAGCGCAGGGGGCACGGGTACTGAAGCTTTCTTT.

The sample holds a few counts of this clone. The chain is built from TRBV5-1 and TRBJ2-2, with a tentative D call TRBD2 (6 bases). V was trimmed by 3 bases and J by 4 bases, leaving 16 bases between them. This CDR3 comprises 16 residues. Germline lookup yields CDR1 SGHRS and CDR2 YFSETQ. The CDR3: CASSSAILATTGELFF. In DNA form, the CDR3 reads TGCGCCAGCAGCTCGGCCATACTAGCTACCACCGGGGAGCTGTTTTTT. The whole variable domain, filled in from reference TRBV5-1 and TRBJ2-2, reads KAGVTQTPRYLIKTRGQQVTLSCSPISGHRSVSWYQQTPGQGLQFLFEYFSETQRNKGNFPGRFSGRQFSNSRSEMNVSTLELGDSALYLCASSSAILATTGELFFGEGSRLTVL.

The V call is TRBV27, the J call TRBJ1-5, with TRBD1 matching over 10 bases. J lost 4 bases, V lost 8 bases, and 5 bases had no gene match. The germline V gene has CDR1 MNHEY and CDR2 SMNVEV (reference sequence). There are 14 residues in the CDR3. DNA for the CDR3: TGTGCCAGCCAACGGACAGGGGGTAATCAGCCCCAGCATTTT. Translated, it gives CASQRTGGNQPQHF.

The chain links TRBV11-2 to TRBJ2-5, with D unresolved. The CDR3 extends over 15 amino acids. Germline V gene lookup returns CDR1 SGHAT and CDR2 FQNNGV. Trimming removed 0 bases at V and 5 bases at J, with 13 bases between. CDR3 in DNA: TGTGCCAGCAGCTTAGAGTGGTCGGCTATTGAGACCCAGTACTTC. Residues: CASSLEWSAIETQYF.

The V call is TRBV7-9, the J call TRBJ1-4, with TRBD1 identical over 8 bases. The ends lost 2 bases at V and 3 bases at J; junction bases unmatched: 8. This CDR3 has 17 residues. Looked up from germline, CDR1 is SEHNR and CDR2 is FQNEAQ (reference sequence). CDR3 protein: CASSLLPSGGPNEKLFF. The DNA for the CDR3 is TGTGCCAGCAGCTTACTGCCTTCAGGGGGCCCTAATGAAAAACTGTTTTTT.

This chain joins TRBV19 and TRBJ1-6; no reliable D call. This CDR3 contains 15 residues. Germline CDR1 LNHDA, CDR2 SQIVND (reference sequence). The ends were cut back, 6 bases at V and 4 bases at J, with 13 bases in the middle. The CDR3 DNA follows: TGTGCCAGTAGGAACGAAAACTTATATAATTCACCCCTCCACTTT. Amino acid sequence: CASRNENLYNSPLHF.

The chain has TRBV27 and TRBJ2-7, with a tentative D call TRBD1 (6 bases). The CDR3 runs 15 residues. V was cut by 4 bases and J by 5 bases, with 18 bases left in between. Germline V gene sequence: CDR1 MNHEY, CDR2 SMNVEV (reference sequence). The CDR3 loop reads CASSSLGQSPDEQYF. The CDR3 nucleotides read TGTGCCAGCAGTTCATTAGGACAGTCTCCTGACGAGCAGTACTTC.

This rearrangement joins TRBV7-8 to TRBJ1-5, with TRBD1 identical over 7 bases. The CDR3 consists of 16 residues. Germline CDR1 is SGHVS and CDR2 is FQNEAQ. The ends lost 3 bases at V and 0 bases at J; junction bases unmatched: 5. The CDR3 reads CASSLFQGDSNQPQHF. The CDR3 coding sequence is TGTGCCAGCAGCTTGTTTCAGGGGGATAGCAATCAGCCCCAGCATTTT.

The chain recombines TRBV27 with TRBJ2-2, with a weak D call TRBD2 (6 bases). CDR3 length: 16 amino acids. Germline CDR1 is MNHEY and CDR2 is SMNVEV (reference sequence). V was trimmed by 3 bases and J by 4 bases, leaving 15 bases between them. The CDR3 sequence is CASSFVAVLGTGELFF. In nucleotides, the CDR3 is TGTGCCAGCAGTTTCGTAGCGGTGTTGGGCACCGGGGAGCTGTTTTTT.

The chain combines TRBV5-4 with TRBJ1-1; D unresolved. Trimming took off 4 bases at V and 6 bases at J, with 13 bases between the two ends. CDR1 is SGHNT and CDR2 is YYREEE in the germline V gene (reference sequence). This CDR3 region has 13 residues. CDR3 in amino acids: CASSVGSYSEAFF. The CDR3 DNA sequence: TGTGCCAGCAGCGTGGGATCGTACTCTGAAGCTTTCTTT.

The chain carries TRBV6-6 and TRBJ1-1; D might be TRBD1 (5 bases). V dropped 0 bases and J dropped 5 bases, with 16 bases sitting between them. The CDR3 loop spans 16 amino acids. Germline V gene sequence: CDR1 MNHNY, CDR2 SVGAGI (reference sequence). Written as DNA, the CDR3 is TGTGCCAGCAGTTACTCGTTCGGGGCCCTGGGGACTGAAGCTTTCTTT. This gives the protein CASSYSFGALGTEAFF.

The V call is TRBV7-9, the J call TRBJ2-1; a weak D match, TRBD1 (6 bases). Deletions cut 5 bases from V and 7 bases from J, with 18 bases between. Germline V CDR1 and CDR2: SEHNR, FQNEAQ (reference sequence). The CDR3 has 15 residues. CDR3 protein: CASSRPGHGINEQFF. For the CDR3, the DNA is TGTGCCAGCAGCCGCCCGGGACACGGAATTAATGAGCAGTTCTTC. Supplemented by reference TRBV7-9 and TRBJ2-1, the full variable domain reads DTGVSQNPRHKITKRGQNVTFRCDPISEHNRLYWYRQTLGQGPEFLTYFQNEAQLEKSRLLSDRFSAERPKGSFSTLEIQRTEQGDSAMYLCASSRPGHGINEQFFGPGTRLTVL.

This chain links TRBV30 with TRBJ2-7; D is ambiguous. There are 16 residues in the CDR3. The ends were cut back, 2 bases at V and 0 bases at J, with 17 bases in the middle. Germline V lookup: CDR1 GTSNPN, CDR2 SVGIG (reference sequence). The CDR3 here is CAWSIPFGLSSYEQYF. For the CDR3, the DNA is TGTGCCTGGAGTATACCCTTCGGGCTCAGCTCCTACGAGCAGTACTTC.

In DNA, the CDR3 is TGTGCCAGCAGCTTAGTAGGGCCGGACACAGATACGCAGTATTTT. It is translated as CASSLVGPDTDTQYF. The V call is TRBV7-9, the J call TRBJ2-3, with D hard to call. Deletions cut 1 base from V and 2 bases from J, with 10 bases between. The V gene's germline CDR1 is SEHNR and CDR2 FQNEAQ (reference sequence). The CDR3 loop spans 15 amino acids.